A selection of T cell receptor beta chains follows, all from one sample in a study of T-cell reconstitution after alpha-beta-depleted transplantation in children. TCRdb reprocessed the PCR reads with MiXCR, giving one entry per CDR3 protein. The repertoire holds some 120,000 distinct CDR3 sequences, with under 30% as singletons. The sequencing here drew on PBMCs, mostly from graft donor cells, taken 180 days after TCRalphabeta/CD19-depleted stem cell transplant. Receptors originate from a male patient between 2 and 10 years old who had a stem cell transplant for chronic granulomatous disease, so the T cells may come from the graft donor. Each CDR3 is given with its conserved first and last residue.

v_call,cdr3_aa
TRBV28,CASSYREETQYF
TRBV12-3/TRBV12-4,CASSLALSNQPQHF
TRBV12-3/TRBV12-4,CASSLRQGTGNQPQHF
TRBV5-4,CASSRGQERYEQYF
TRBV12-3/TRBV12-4,CASSFKGSADTQYF
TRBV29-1,CSVGWGSRALSYEQYF
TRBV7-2,CASSPAGLTGGQYF
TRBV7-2,CASSLAPPGGADGYTF
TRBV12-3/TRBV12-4,CASSFRAAGSDTQYF
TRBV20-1,CSARDRQGWFF
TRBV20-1,CSAAPRGDNTGELFF
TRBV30,CAWSVPYDYGYTF
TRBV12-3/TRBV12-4,CASRQRGVNEQYF
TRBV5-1,CASSLYSQETQYF
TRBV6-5,CASSSTGANVLTF
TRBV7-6,CASSLAAAYNPYEQYF
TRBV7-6,CASSLGRQNNEKLFF
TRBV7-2,CASSLGLAGEWSHEQYF
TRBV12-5,CASGPQGAKNIQYF
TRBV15,CATSFDRVDTDTQYF
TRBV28,CASSRFWDRDNEQFF
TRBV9,CASSVGSQGYEQYF
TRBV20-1,CSAEMASTDTQYF
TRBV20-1,CSARDPPEAQYF
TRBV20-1,CSARDPGPRYGEQFF
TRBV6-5,CASSYSYSYQPQHF
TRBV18,CASSPLEEETQYF
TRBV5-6,CASSLSGTSSYEQYF
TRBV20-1,CSARDQSRGLGYTF
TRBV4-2,CASSPRLAGGTNTGELFF
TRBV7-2,CASSLFRDFRTDTQYF
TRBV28,CASSTHGQGSYEQYF
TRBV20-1,CSVIGGGTNQPQHF
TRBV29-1,CSVESPDTQYF
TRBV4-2,CASSQTQGETQYF
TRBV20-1,CSARPRQGLNTGELFF
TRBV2,CASSSELAGSYEQYF
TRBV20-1,CSARVGVTETQYF
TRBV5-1,CASRLLAAYNEQFF
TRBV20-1,CSAFRRASSNQPQHF
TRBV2,CASGGTVPEQYF
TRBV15,CATSPLLAGQETQYF
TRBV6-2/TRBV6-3,CASRFNRDPLGYTF
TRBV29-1,CSVERQVNTGELFF
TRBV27,CASKLTIGFAGELFF
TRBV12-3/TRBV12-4,CASSLSQGVGEQFF
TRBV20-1,CSAWDTEAFF
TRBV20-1,CSASGTRNEQFF
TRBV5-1,CASRPHREDEKLFF
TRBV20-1,CSASTDTYEQYF
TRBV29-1,CITGGAGGYTF
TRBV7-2,CASSLSPWRTQETQYF
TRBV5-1,CASSLLAGEYNEQFF